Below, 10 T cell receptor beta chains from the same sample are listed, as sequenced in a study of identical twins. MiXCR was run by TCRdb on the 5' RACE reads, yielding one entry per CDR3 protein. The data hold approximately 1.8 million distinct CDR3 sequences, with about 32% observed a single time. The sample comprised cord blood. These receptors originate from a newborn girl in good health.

CDR3 in amino acids: CASRPGTGFYYEQYF. DNA of the CDR3: TGTGCCAGCAGACCTGGGACAGGGTTCTACTACGAGCAGTACTTC. The rearrangement links TRBV27 to TRBJ2-7; 9 nucleotides align to TRBD1. Trimming removed 6 bases from V and 3 bases from J; junction bases left unmatched: 9. This CDR3 comprises 15 residues. In germline, CDR1 is MNHEY, CDR2 SMNVEV (reference sequence).

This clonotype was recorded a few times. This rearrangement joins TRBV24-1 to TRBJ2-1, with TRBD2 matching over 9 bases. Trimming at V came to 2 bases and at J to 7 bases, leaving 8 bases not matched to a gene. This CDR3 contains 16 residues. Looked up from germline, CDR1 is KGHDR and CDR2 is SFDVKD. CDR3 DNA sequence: TGTGCCACCAGTGATTCAGCCCTAGCGGGACAGAATGAGCAGTTCTTC. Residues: CATSDSALAGQNEQFF.

The CDR3, as DNA: TGTGCCAGCAGTTTATCGTATGGGGGATTGAACACTGAAGCTTTCTTT. Translation: CASSLSYGGLNTEAFF. The chain links TRBV27 to TRBJ1-1, with D maybe TRBD1 (5 bases). The V gene's germline CDR1 is MNHEY and CDR2 SMNVEV (reference sequence). CDR3 size: 16 residues. Trimming stripped 0 bases from V and 0 bases from J, with 11 bases between.

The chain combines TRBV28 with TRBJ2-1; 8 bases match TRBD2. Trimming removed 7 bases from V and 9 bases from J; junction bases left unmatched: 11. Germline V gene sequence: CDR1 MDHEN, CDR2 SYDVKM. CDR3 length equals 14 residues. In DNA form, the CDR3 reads TGTGCCAGCAACCTAGCGGGTGACAGTGGTGAGCAGTTCTTC. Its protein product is CASNLAGDSGEQFF.

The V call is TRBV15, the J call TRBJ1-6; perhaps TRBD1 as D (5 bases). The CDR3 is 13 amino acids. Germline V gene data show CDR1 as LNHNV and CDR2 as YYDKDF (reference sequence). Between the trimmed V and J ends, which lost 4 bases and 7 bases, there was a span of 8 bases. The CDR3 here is CATSTGTNSPLHF. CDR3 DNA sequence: TGTGCCACCAGCACCGGGACCAATTCACCCCTCCACTTT.

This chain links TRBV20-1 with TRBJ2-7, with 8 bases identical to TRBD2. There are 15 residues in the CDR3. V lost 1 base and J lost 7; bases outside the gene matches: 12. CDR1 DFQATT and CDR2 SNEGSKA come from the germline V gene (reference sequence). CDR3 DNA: TGCAGTGCTAGAGGTCGTGGCGGGGGGTACAATGAGCAGTACTTC. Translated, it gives CSARGRGGGYNEQYF.

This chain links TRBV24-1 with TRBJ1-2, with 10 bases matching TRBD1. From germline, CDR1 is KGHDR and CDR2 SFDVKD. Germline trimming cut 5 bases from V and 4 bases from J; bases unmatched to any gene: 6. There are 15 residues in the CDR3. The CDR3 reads CATSAQTGGVYGYTF. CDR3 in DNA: TGTGCCACCAGTGCCCAGACAGGGGGCGTCTATGGCTACACCTTC.

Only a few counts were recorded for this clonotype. The DNA for the CDR3 is TGTGCCAGCAGCTTGAGTTTAGAGTGGGGGTATGGCTACACCTTC. Translating gives CASSLSLEWGYGYTF. The rearrangement links TRBV5-8 to TRBJ1-2, with a possible D match to TRBD1 (5 bases). The CDR3 length is 15 residues. The germline V gene encodes CDR1 SGHTS and CDR2 YDEGEE. V lost 1 base and J lost 5, with 15 bases in between. Full variable domain (outside the CDR3, taken from reference TRBV5-8 and TRBJ1-2): EAGVTQSPTHLIKTRGQQATLRCSPISGHTSVYWYQQALGLGLQFLLWYDEGEERNRGNFPPRFSGRQFPNYSSELNVNALELEDSALYLCASSLSLEWGYGYTFGSGTRLTVV.

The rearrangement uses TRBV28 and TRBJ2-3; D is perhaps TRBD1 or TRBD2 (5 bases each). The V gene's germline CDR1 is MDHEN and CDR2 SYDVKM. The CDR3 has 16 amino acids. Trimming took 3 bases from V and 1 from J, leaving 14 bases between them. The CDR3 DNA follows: TGTGCCAGCAGTTTTTCCCCGGGACGGGGCACAGATACGCAGTATTTT. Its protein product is CASSFSPGRGTDTQYF.

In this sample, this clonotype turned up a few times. CDR3 sequence (DNA): TGTGCCAGCAGCTTAGATGGTCTAGCAGTTTTCTCCTACAATGAGCAGTACTTC. Protein product: CASSLDGLAVFSYNEQYF. The rearrangement uses TRBV7-2 and TRBJ2-1, with D possibly matching TRBD2 (5 bases). Matching the DNA end better, TRBJ2-7 makes the J call doubtful. This CDR3 spans 18 amino acids. The germline CDR1 and CDR2 sequences are SGHTA and FQGNSA.